Shown below are 5 T cell receptor beta chains from a single sample sequenced in a study of T cells in narcolepsy. Profiled with immunoSEQ multiplex PCR; TCRdb holds only in-frame clones, not every one. The repertoire has about 32,000 clones, 70% to 80% of them found once; the top ten carry over 0.95%. The sample was CD45RA- memory CD4+ T cells from PBMCs. Every receptor here comes from a human donor with narcolepsy.

The chain carries TRBV11-1 and TRBJ1-4, with TRBD1 matching 8 bases. The J segment lost 3 bases and the V segment lost 6 bases, leaving 3 bases of the junction unmatched. The CDR3 sequence is 14 residues long. In germline, CDR1 is SGHAT, CDR2 FQDESV (reference sequence). CDR3 amino acids: CASRKQGANEKLFF. The DNA for the CDR3 is TGTGCCAGCAGGAAACAGGGGGCTAATGAAAAACTGTTTTTT.

The chain joins TRBV28 to TRBJ1-2; 12 bases map to TRBD1. V gave up 7 bases and J gave up 8 bases; unmatched junction bases: 14. The CDR3 sequence is 16 residues long. Germline loops: CDR1 MDHEN, CDR2 SYDVKM. The CDR3: CASITGTGGALGGYTF. The CDR3 DNA follows: TGTGCCAGCATTACCGGGACAGGGGGCGCCTTGGGAGGCTACACCTTC.

The rearrangement links TRBV4-2 to TRBJ2-5; 8 bases fit TRBD2. J was trimmed by 4 bases and V by 0 bases; bases with no gene match: 4. This CDR3 is built from 15 residues. The germline V gene has CDR1 LGHNA and CDR2 YNFKEQ. CDR3 protein: CASSQDMLAGETQYF. CDR3 sequence (DNA): TGTGCCAGCAGCCAAGATATGCTAGCGGGAGAGACCCAGTACTTC.

This sequence joins TRBV19 and TRBJ1-2, with D uncertain. V was clipped by 7 bases and J by 3 bases, with 21 bases between them. CDR3 length equals 16 residues. Germline V lookup: CDR1 LNHDA, CDR2 SQIVND (reference sequence). CDR3 sequence (DNA): TGTGCCAGTACCCCCTGGCCCGCAGCGGAATACTATGGCTACACCTTC. Its protein is CASTPWPAAEYYGYTF.

CDR3 sequence reads: CASIAGGGSNQPQHF. The CDR3 DNA is TGTGCCAGCATCGCGGGCGGGGGGAGCAATCAGCCCCAGCATTTT. The chain employs TRBV7-8 and TRBJ1-5; TRBD1 is a possible D gene (5 bases). Trimming took 7 bases from V and 1 from J, leaving 14 bases between them. Germline V gene data show CDR1 as SGHVS and CDR2 as FQNEAQ. This CDR3 contains 15 residues.